Following are 32 T cell receptor beta chains from one sample sequenced in a study of identical twins (dated by TCRdb to about 2016). The receptor library was made with 5' RACE. Sequencing was carried out with an Illumina HiSeq 2000. TCRdb's own reprocessing of the public reads used fastp at Q25 and MiXCR and kept productive beta chains. Duplicate CDR3 protein sequences are folded into a single record with the most common DNA and genes. Within this sample are hundreds of thousands of distinct CDR3 sequences, with roughly 8% of them counted one time only. Of the sample, about 0.98% falls within the top ten clones. These records were also assigned to another study, of yellow fever vaccine responses in identical twins.

Sequenced: PBMCs. The source of these receptors is a woman aged 18-29 years in good health.

The V call is TRBV20-1, the J call TRBJ1-6, with D perhaps TRBD1 (5 bases). Trimming took 3 bases from V and 7 from J, leaving 10 bases between them. Germline-derived CDR1 and CDR2 are DFQATT and SNEGSKA (reference sequence). CDR3 length: 13 residues. CDR3 amino acids: CSASGQGNSPLHF. The CDR3 DNA is TGCAGTGCTAGTGGCCAGGGCAATTCACCCCTCCACTTT.

This clonotype came up many times. The V call is TRBV12-3 or TRBV12-4, the J call TRBJ2-1, with 11 bases that match TRBD2. Trimming took 5 bases from V and 5 from J; bases not matched to a gene: 8. The CDR3 has 16 amino acids. CDR3 in amino acids: CASSTRLAGIHNEQFF. CDR3 DNA: TGTGCCAGCAGTACCAGACTAGCGGGAATACACAATGAGCAGTTCTTC.

This clonotype was counted a few times. This chain joins TRBV29-1 and TRBJ2-7; D uncertain. V was pared by 5 bases and J by 2 bases, with 25 bases between. The CDR3 sequence is 17 residues long. Germline V CDR1 and CDR2: SQVTM, ANQGSEA. This CDR3 reads CSVHFVGGPRLPYEQYF. CDR3 nucleotide sequence: TGCAGCGTTCATTTCGTAGGTGGGCCACGGCTTCCCTACGAGCAGTACTTC.

This clonotype was counted between two and nine times. The CDR3 bases are TGCGCCAGCAGCCAAGATCTGGAGCGGGAGGTCGACGAGCAGTACTTC. This translates into CASSQDLEREVDEQYF. The gene calls are TRBV4-3 and TRBJ2-7; 9 positions agree with TRBD2. Trimming removed 0 bases from V and 5 bases from J; junction bases left unmatched: 8. Per the germline V gene, CDR1 is LGHNA and CDR2 is YSLEER. CDR3 size: 16 residues.

The rearrangement links TRBV29-1 to TRBJ1-2; 10 bases agree with TRBD1. Germline CDR1 is SQVTM and CDR2 is ANQGSEA. This CDR3 region has 13 residues. J was trimmed by 4 bases and V by 6 bases; bases with no gene match: 5. The CDR3 spells CSVTGGEGYGYTF. The CDR3 DNA is TGCAGCGTGACAGGGGGCGAAGGCTATGGCTACACCTTC.

The rearrangement links TRBV6-2 or TRBV6-3 to TRBJ2-4, with D possibly called TRBD1 or TRBD2 (5 bases each). V was cut by 7 bases and J by 4 bases, with 17 bases left in between. CDR1 MNHEY and CDR2 SVGEGT come from the germline V gene. The CDR3 extends over 15 amino acids. Written as DNA, the CDR3 is TGTGCCAGCACTCCCCCCGGGACCCGAAAAAACATTCAGTACTTC. Encoded protein: CASTPPGTRKNIQYF.

The CDR3 DNA follows: TGTGCCAGCAGCTTGTTTAAGTCCCCCACCTACGAGCAGTACTTC. Amino acid sequence: CASSLFKSPTYEQYF. This sequence joins TRBV7-9 and TRBJ2-7; D remains unclear. The germline V gene encodes CDR1 SEHNR and CDR2 FQNEAQ (reference sequence). The CDR3 is 15 residues long. V was clipped by 3 bases and J by 2 bases, with 14 bases between them.

This clonotype has at least ten counts. The chain combines TRBV6-1 with TRBJ1-1; 7 nucleotides align to TRBD1. The CDR3 contains 14 residues. CDR1 is MNHNS, CDR2 SASEGT, per germline. The V and J ends lost 9 bases and 6 bases, in that order; junction bases with no gene match: 13. The CDR3 DNA reads TGTGCCAGTCGGCGTGACCGGGACAGCCCTGAAGCTTTCTTT. This sequence encodes CASRRDRDSPEAFF.

This clonotype has a handful of counts. This may be a read error, as it is one base from a much larger clone. The rearrangement uses TRBV25-1 and TRBJ1-2; perhaps TRBD1 as D (5 bases). Trimming took 4 bases from V and 10 from J, leaving 22 bases between them. CDR1 is MGHDK and CDR2 is SYGVNS in the germline V gene. This CDR3 is built from 15 residues. This chain's CDR3 is CASSGMTVGAGDYTF. In nucleotides, the CDR3 is TGTGCCAGCAGTGGCATGACGGTTGGGGCAGGTGACTACACCTTC.

This clonotype was picked up a small number of times. J is TRBJ2-3 and V is TRBV7-6; D is undetermined. The germline gives CDR1 SGHVS, CDR2 FNYEAQ. The CDR3 is made up of 15 amino acids. Trimming removed 2 bases from V and 3 bases from J, with 12 bases in between. CDR3 bases: TGTGCCAGCAGCTTATTGGTGGTCGGGACAGATACGCAGTATTTT. This codes for CASSLLVVGTDTQYF.

This clonotype was found many times. This chain links TRBV4-1 with TRBJ2-3, with TRBD1 identical over 9 bases. Germline V CDR1 and CDR2: MGHRA, YSYEKL. This CDR3 contains 15 residues. With 1 base clipped from V and 7 bases from J, the junction kept 6 bases outside the gene matches. The CDR3 region is CASSQVGQGSNTQYF. The CDR3 nucleotides are TGCGCCAGCAGCCAAGTGGGACAGGGCTCAAATACGCAGTATTTT.

This clonotype has a count of ten or more. The rearrangement links TRBV27 to TRBJ2-3, with 9 bases fitting TRBD1. The trim removed 5 bases at V and 1 base at J, leaving 4 bases unmatched. The CDR3 sequence is 15 residues long. CDR1 and CDR2 from the germline V gene are MNHEY and SMNVEV (reference sequence). CDR3 bases: TGTGCCAGCAGTATACAGGGGGCGCGCACAGATACGCAGTATTTT. Residues: CASSIQGARTDTQYF.

The chain joins TRBV28 to TRBJ1-1; D is ambiguous. Germline-derived CDR1 and CDR2 are MDHEN and SYDVKM. The CDR3 spans 11 residues. V lost 7 bases to trimming and J lost 5 bases, with 8 bases between them. The CDR3 here is CASNRVTEAFF. The CDR3 nucleotides are TGTGCCAGCAACCGGGTAACTGAAGCTTTCTTT.

V usage is TRBV28 and J usage is TRBJ2-2; no clear D gene. Per the germline V gene, CDR1 is MDHEN and CDR2 is SYDVKM. CDR3 length equals 13 residues. V lost 1 base and J lost 6, with 6 bases in between. The CDR3 reads CASSLSHPGELFF. As DNA, the CDR3 is TGTGCCAGCAGTTTATCCCACCCCGGGGAGCTGTTTTTT. Looking up the rest from reference TRBV28 and TRBJ2-2 gives the full variable domain: DVKVTQSSRYLVKRTGEKVFLECVQDMDHENMFWYRQDPGLGLRLIYFSYDVKMKEKGDIPEGYSVSREKKERFSLILESASTNQTSMYLCASSLSHPGELFFGEGSRLTVL.

This clonotype occurred a few times. J is TRBJ2-5 and V is TRBV6-2 or TRBV6-3; a weak D match, TRBD2 (5 bases). Between the trimmed V and J ends, which lost 4 bases and 1 base, there was a span of 19 bases. CDR3 length: 17 residues. Germline V gene lookup returns CDR1 MNHEY and CDR2 SVGEGT. CDR3 protein: CASSSFQSGLVQETQYF. The CDR3 DNA reads TGTGCCAGCAGTTCCTTCCAATCAGGACTGGTCCAAGAGACCCAGTACTTC.

Ten or more counts support this clonotype. The chain carries TRBV12-3 or TRBV12-4 and TRBJ2-3; 8 bases are shared with TRBD1. The CDR3 is 15 amino acids. V trimming: 7 bases; J trimming: 5 bases; junction bases outside the gene matches: 11. DNA for the CDR3: TGTGCCAGCACTCAAAGGGGAACAGGGGGAGATACGCAGTATTTT. It translates to CASTQRGTGGDTQYF.

This clonotype was detected ten times or more. The V and J genes are TRBV5-1 and TRBJ2-3; TRBD2 matches at 9 bases. Per germline, CDR1 SGHRS and CDR2 YFSETQ. CDR3 size: 15 residues. Trimming at V came to 7 bases and at J to 1 base, leaving 7 bases not matched to a gene. CDR3 sequence: CASEASGMGTDTQYF. In nucleotides, the CDR3 is TGCGCCAGCGAAGCTAGCGGGATGGGCACAGATACGCAGTATTTT.

This rearrangement joins TRBV10-3 to TRBJ1-5, with D maybe TRBD1 (6 bases). Germline-derived CDR1 and CDR2 are ENHRY and SYGVKD. This CDR3 region has 18 residues. V dropped 3 bases and J dropped 6 bases, with 24 bases sitting between them. The DNA for the CDR3 is TGTGCCATCAGTGATTCCCCCAAGGTACAGGGAAGAGGTCAGCCCCAGCATTTT. It yields the protein CAISDSPKVQGRGQPQHF.

CDR3 loop: CASSFDVMNTEAFF. The DNA of the CDR3 is TGCGCCAGCAGCTTCGACGTGATGAACACTGAAGCTTTCTTT. V is TRBV5-1 and J is TRBJ1-1; D remains ambiguous. V gave up 2 bases and J gave up 0 bases, with 8 bases separating them. Germline values: CDR1 SGHRS, CDR2 YFSETQ. CDR3 length equals 14 residues.

The chain couples TRBV4-3 to TRBJ1-2, with 7 bases that match TRBD1. J lost 4 bases, V lost 0 bases, and 2 bases had no gene match. Germline V lookup: CDR1 LGHNA, CDR2 YSLEER. This CDR3 region has 14 residues. The CDR3 region has the DNA TGCGCCAGCAGCCAAGATCCAGGGGGCTATGGCTACACCTTC. Translating gives CASSQDPGGYGYTF.

This clonotype was picked up a small number of times. The V call is TRBV5-1, the J call TRBJ2-3, with TRBD2 identical over 9 bases. V gave up 2 bases and J gave up 0 bases; unmatched junction bases: 4. The length of the CDR3 is 16 residues. CDR1 is SGHRS, CDR2 YFSETQ, per germline. The CDR3 DNA reads as TGCGCCAGCAGCTTCCGGGCGGGGGGGAGCACAGATACGCAGTATTTT. Protein: CASSFRAGGSTDTQYF.

This clonotype was seen more than once but under ten times. The V gene is TRBV5-4, the J gene TRBJ1-2, with a weak D call TRBD1 (6 bases). The CDR3 covers 12 residues. Germline CDR1 SGHNT, CDR2 YYREEE (reference sequence). V was clipped by 0 bases and J by 7 bases, with 7 bases between them. CDR3 residues: CASSLDRVGYTF. The DNA of the CDR3 is TGTGCCAGCAGCTTGGACAGGGTTGGCTACACCTTC.

This clonotype occurred a few times. The chain couples TRBV20-1 to TRBJ2-1; D is tentatively TRBD1 or TRBD2 (5 bases each). Between the trimmed V and J ends, which lost 5 bases and 7 bases, there was a span of 15 bases. The CDR3 covers 13 residues. Germline CDR1 and CDR2: DFQATT and SNEGSKA (reference sequence). The CDR3 region is CSARPGTENEQFF. The CDR3 DNA follows: TGCAGTGCTCGCCCCGGGACGGAGAATGAGCAGTTCTTC.

V is TRBV28 and J is TRBJ2-5; 11 nucleotides line up with TRBD2. CDR3 length equals 18 residues. The V gene's germline CDR1 is MDHEN and CDR2 SYDVKM. V dropped 5 bases and J dropped 5; count of bases not matched to a gene: 16. CDR3 coding DNA: TGTGCCAGCAGTCCCATAGCCCTAAGGACTAGCGGGCTGGAGACCCAGTACTTC. Translating it yields CASSPIALRTSGLETQYF.

The rearrangement joins TRBV7-2 to TRBJ2-7; TRBD2 matches 9 bases. V trimming: 8 bases; J trimming: 2 bases; junction bases outside the gene matches: 7. Looked up from germline, CDR1 is SGHTA and CDR2 is FQGNSA. This CDR3 has 14 residues. The chain's CDR3 is CASGSGGRAYEQYF. As DNA, the CDR3 is TGTGCCAGCGGCTCGGGCGGGAGGGCCTACGAGCAGTACTTC.

This clonotype was observed a handful of times. V and J are TRBV5-1 and TRBJ2-1; D gene unclear. The germline CDR1 and CDR2 sequences are SGHRS and YFSETQ. CDR3 length equals 14 residues. V was clipped by 6 bases and J by 0 bases, with 10 bases between them. In nucleotides, the CDR3 is TGCGCCAGCACTCAGATCAGCTCCTACAATGAGCAGTTCTTC. Residues: CASTQISSYNEQFF.

V is TRBV20-1 and J is TRBJ2-3; 7 bases are shared with TRBD2. CDR1 is DFQATT, CDR2 SNEGSKA, per germline (reference sequence). This CDR3 region has 14 residues. V lost 5 bases and J lost 2; bases outside the gene matches: 7. The CDR3, as DNA: TGCAGTGCTCCAAGCGGGGCAAACACAGATACGCAGTATTTT. It specifies CSAPSGANTDTQYF.

This chain uses TRBV14 with TRBJ2-2; D is undetermined. The V and J ends lost 4 bases and 5 bases respectively, with 14 bases between them. This CDR3 has 15 residues. Germline assignment: CDR1 SGHDN and CDR2 FVKESK. Here the CDR3 reads CASSPALGWTGELFF. The CDR3, as DNA: TGTGCCAGCAGCCCGGCCCTGGGTTGGACCGGGGAGCTGTTTTTT. The full variable domain, in which reference TRBV14 and TRBJ2-2 provide the parts outside the CDR3, is EAGVTQFPSHSVIEKGQTVTLRCDPISGHDNLYWYRRVMGKEIKFLLHFVKESKQDESGMPNNRFLAERTGGTYSTLKVQPAELEDSGVYFCASSPALGWTGELFFGEGSRLTVL.

In its sample, this clonotype was seen many times. V gene TRBV25-1 combines with J gene TRBJ2-2; D is perhaps TRBD1 (5 bases). This CDR3 spans 16 amino acids. V lost 3 bases and J 0 bases, leaving 11 bases between the germline ends. CDR1 is MGHDK, CDR2 SYGVNS, per germline. CDR3: CASSDTRQSNTGELFF. CDR3 in DNA: TGTGCCAGCAGTGATACCAGACAGTCGAACACCGGGGAGCTGTTTTTT.

In this sample, this clonotype turned up many times. J is TRBJ2-2 and V is TRBV27; 10 bases are a match to TRBD1. Germline CDR1 reads MNHEY; CDR2 reads SMNVEV (reference sequence). CDR3 length: 16 amino acids. V was pared by 3 bases and J by 5 bases, with 6 bases of the junction left unmatched. The CDR3 protein is CASSLGQGLTTGELFF. The CDR3 DNA follows: TGTGCCAGCAGTTTGGGACAGGGGCTTACTACCGGGGAGCTGTTTTTT.

V gene TRBV12-3 or TRBV12-4 combines with J gene TRBJ2-3; 11 bases align to TRBD1. J gave up 4 bases and V 5 bases, and 14 bases lay outside the gene matches. The CDR3 extends over 18 amino acids. CDR3 bases: TGTGCCAGCAGTCTACGCCTCGGGACAGGGGGTAAGGCAGATACGCAGTATTTT. This codes for CASSLRLGTGGKADTQYF.

The chain uses TRBV25-1 and TRBJ2-2; the D is unclear. The V and J ends lost 1 base and 5 bases respectively, with 11 bases between them. This CDR3 has 15 residues. Germline V CDR1 and CDR2: MGHDK, SYGVNS. The CDR3 nucleotides read TGTGCCAGCAGTGAATTAGGTCATTCTACCGGGGAGCTGTTTTTT. It yields the protein CASSELGHSTGELFF.